This TCR beta chain was found in a study of blood T cell repertoires in COVID-19. Study background: T cells, B-cell-depleted T cells, or PBMCs supplied cDNA or gDNA.

Study processing details: Estimation of nucleated cell counts relied on the amplification of reference gene primers. TCRdb's copy holds only in-frame clones and misses some; the assay was immunoSEQ multiplex PCR. V, J and clone size were drawn from that table, and D and trimming were deduced from the DNA. The sample lists roughly 400,000 clones, roughly 88% occurring once. Germline V gene data show CDR1 as SGHTS and CDR2 as YDEGEE. J lost 10 bases, V lost 5 bases, and 10 bases had no gene match. CDR3 size: 13 residues. Enrollees, about 18 to 89 years old, lived in fewer than 25 US areas. Cohort placement rested on clinical history that participants reported themselves.

V and J are TRBV5-8 and TRBJ2-3, with 7 nucleotides matching TRBD1. The receptor was isolated from a young woman who had been exposed to COVID-19. The specimen was PBMCs or T cells enriched from blood (not recorded which). CDR3: CASRSQGVEAQYF. In DNA, the CDR3 is TGTGCCAGCAGGTCTCAGGGGGTAGAGGCGCAGTATTTT.